This T cell receptor (beta chain) is drawn from a study of graft-versus-host responses after intestinal transplantation. Across the study: As for transplant type, recipients had multivisceral, liver-intestinal, or isolated intestinal grafts. Every recipient had anti-thymocyte globulin induction and 3 to 4 years of tacrolimus plus steroids.

Clones were read by immunoSEQ multiplex PCR, and TCRdb kept only the in-frame ones, dropping some. The data hold about 96,000 clones, with 92% observed a single time. V lost 0 bases and J lost 11, with 17 bases in between. Germline V gene lookup returns CDR1 MGHRA and CDR2 YSYEKL. The CDR3 spans 15 residues. Study-wide points: When patients had graft-donor T cell macrochimerism, their allografts held high graft-versus-host to host-versus-graft clonal ratios. Recipient marrow held GvH clones, some first seen in ileum or blood.

This clone was seen once. Its antigen remains unidentified. The receptor was derived from a human donor who received an intestinal transplant. This chain uses TRBV4-1 with TRBJ2-1, with D possibly matching TRBD2 (6 bases). Sequencing used unstimulated CD4+ T cells sorted from spleen or lymph node cells, obtained before intestinal transplant. The CDR3 DNA follows: TGCGCCAGCAGCCAAGATTATGGGACTTCAGGGAAGCAGTTCTTC. This encodes CASSQDYGTSGKQFF.